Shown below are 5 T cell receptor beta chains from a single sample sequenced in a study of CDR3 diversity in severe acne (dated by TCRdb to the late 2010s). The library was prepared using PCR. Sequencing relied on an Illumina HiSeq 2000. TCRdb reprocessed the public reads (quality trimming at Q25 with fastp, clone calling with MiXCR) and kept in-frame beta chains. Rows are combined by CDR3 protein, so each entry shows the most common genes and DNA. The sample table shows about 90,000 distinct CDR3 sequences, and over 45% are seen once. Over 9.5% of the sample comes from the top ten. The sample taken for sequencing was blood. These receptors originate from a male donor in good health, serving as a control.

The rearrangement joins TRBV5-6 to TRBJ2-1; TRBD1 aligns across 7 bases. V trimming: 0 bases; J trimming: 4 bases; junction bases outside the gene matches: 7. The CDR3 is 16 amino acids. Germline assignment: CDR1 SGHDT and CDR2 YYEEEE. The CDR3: CASSLERAGGYNEQFF. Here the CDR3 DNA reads TGTGCCAGCAGCTTGGAACGGGCAGGGGGTTACAATGAGCAGTTCTTC.

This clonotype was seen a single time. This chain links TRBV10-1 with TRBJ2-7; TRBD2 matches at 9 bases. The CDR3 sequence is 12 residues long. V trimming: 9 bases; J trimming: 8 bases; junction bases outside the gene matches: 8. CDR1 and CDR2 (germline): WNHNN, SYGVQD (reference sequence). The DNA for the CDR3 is TGCGCCAGTGCGGGGCTAGCGGGAAAGCAGTACTTC. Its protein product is CASAGLAGKQYF.

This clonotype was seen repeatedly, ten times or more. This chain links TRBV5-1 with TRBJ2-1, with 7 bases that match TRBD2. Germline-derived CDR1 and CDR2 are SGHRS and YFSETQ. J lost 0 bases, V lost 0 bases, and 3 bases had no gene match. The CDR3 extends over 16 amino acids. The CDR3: CASSLAGGSSYNEQFF. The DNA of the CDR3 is TGCGCCAGCAGCTTGGCGGGCGGGAGCTCCTACAATGAGCAGTTCTTC.

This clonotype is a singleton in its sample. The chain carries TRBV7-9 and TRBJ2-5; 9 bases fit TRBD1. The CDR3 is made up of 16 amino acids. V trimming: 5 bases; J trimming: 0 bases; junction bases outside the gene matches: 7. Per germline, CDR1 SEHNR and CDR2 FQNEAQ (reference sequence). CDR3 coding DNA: TGTGCCAGCAGCACCGGGGACAGGGTGTACCAAGAGACCCAGTACTTC. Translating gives CASSTGDRVYQETQYF.

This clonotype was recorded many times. As DNA, the CDR3 is TGTGCCAGCAGTCCGGGACCACGGGATTCACCCCTCCACTTT. Encoded protein: CASSPGPRDSPLHF. V usage is TRBV12-3 or TRBV12-4 and J usage is TRBJ1-6, with TRBD1 as a possible D gene (5 bases). The CDR3 extends over 14 amino acids. V was pared by 5 bases and J by 8 bases, with 13 bases between.